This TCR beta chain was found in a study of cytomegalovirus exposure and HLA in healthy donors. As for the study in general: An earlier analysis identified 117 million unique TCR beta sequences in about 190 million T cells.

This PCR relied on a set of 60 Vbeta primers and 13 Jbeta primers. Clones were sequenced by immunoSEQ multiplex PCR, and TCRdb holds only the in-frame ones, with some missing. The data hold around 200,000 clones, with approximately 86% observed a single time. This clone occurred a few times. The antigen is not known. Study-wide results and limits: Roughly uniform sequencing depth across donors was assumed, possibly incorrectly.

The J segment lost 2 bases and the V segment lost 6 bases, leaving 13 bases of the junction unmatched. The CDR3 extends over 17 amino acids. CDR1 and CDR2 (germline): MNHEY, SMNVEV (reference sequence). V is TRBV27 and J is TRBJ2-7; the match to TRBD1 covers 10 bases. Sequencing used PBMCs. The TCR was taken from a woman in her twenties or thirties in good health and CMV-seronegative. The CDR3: CASRTLGTGVLPYEQYF. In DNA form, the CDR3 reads TGTGCCAGCAGAACCCTCGGGACAGGGGTTTTACCCTACGAGCAGTACTTC.